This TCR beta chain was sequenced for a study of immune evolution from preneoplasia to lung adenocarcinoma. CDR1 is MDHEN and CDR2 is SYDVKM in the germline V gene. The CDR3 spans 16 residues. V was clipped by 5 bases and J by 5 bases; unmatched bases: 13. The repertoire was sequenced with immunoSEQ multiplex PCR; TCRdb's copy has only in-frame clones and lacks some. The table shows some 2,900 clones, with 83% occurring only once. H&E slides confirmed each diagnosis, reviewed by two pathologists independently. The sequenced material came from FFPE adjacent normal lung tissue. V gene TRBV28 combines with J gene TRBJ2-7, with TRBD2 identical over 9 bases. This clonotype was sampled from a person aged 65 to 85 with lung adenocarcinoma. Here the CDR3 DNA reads TGTGCCAGCAGTCCGGAAGGTAGCGGGAGTGGTCACGAGCAGTACTTC. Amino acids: CASSPEGSGSGHEQYF.